These 8 T cell receptor beta chains came from one sample sequenced in a study of blood T cell repertoires in COVID-19. Here immunoSEQ multiplex PCR was the method, and the copy in TCRdb shows in-frame clones only, minus some. This table has roughly 56,000 clones, 80% to 95% appearing once. The sample taken for sequencing was peripheral blood. The source of these receptors is a middle-aged man with active COVID-19.

The chain uses TRBV11-3 and TRBJ2-1; perhaps TRBD2 as D (6 bases). Germline CDR1 and CDR2: SGHNT and YENEEA. CDR3 size: 13 residues. Trimming stripped 3 bases from V and 6 bases from J, with 9 bases between. In DNA form, the CDR3 reads TGTGCCAGCAGCTTGGGACTCACCAATGAGCAGTTCTTC. Translated, it gives CASSLGLTNEQFF.

The V and J genes are TRBV18 and TRBJ2-5; 9 bases fit TRBD1. The V gene end was trimmed by 3 bases and the J gene end by 7 bases; junction bases not matched to a gene: 3. The germline V gene has CDR1 KGHSH and CDR2 LQKENI. This CDR3 is built from 13 residues. The CDR3 DNA reads TGTGCCAGCTCACCGGGACAGGGAGGGACCCAGTACTTC. Its protein product is CASSPGQGGTQYF.

This clone was seen just once. The chain links TRBV3-1 (or the pseudogene TRBV3-2) to TRBJ2-1, with 11 bases lining up with TRBD2. V trimming: 5 bases; J trimming: 2 bases; junction bases outside the gene matches: 2. Germline CDR1 LGHDT, CDR2 YNNKEL (reference sequence). The CDR3 totals 15 residues. The CDR3 bases are TGTGCCAGCAGCTTGACTAGCGGGACCTACAATGAGCAGTTCTTC. The encoded protein is CASSLTSGTYNEQFF.

V usage is TRBV4-1 and J usage is TRBJ2-3; TRBD2 aligns across 8 bases. This CDR3 region has 17 residues. From germline, CDR1 is MGHRA and CDR2 YSYEKL. After removal of 4 bases from V and 5 bases from J, the junction contained 14 bases not matched to a gene. CDR3 DNA sequence: TGCGCCAGCAGCCGAAAAGGAGAGCGGGAGCTGGGAGATACGCAGTATTTT. Its protein product is CASSRKGERELGDTQYF.

In its sample, this clone was seen once. The CDR3 DNA reads TGCGCCAGCAGCCAAGTGAGCGGGGGGTACGAGCAGTACTTC. This translates into CASSQVSGGYEQYF. The chain joins TRBV4-1 to TRBJ2-7; 9 positions agree with TRBD2. Unmatched junction bases numbered 2, after V lost 1 base and J lost 4 bases. This CDR3 region has 14 residues. CDR1 and CDR2 (germline): MGHRA, YSYEKL.

The genes are TRBV7-8 and TRBJ1-3; possibly TRBD1 for D (6 bases). V lost 1 base to trimming and J lost 0 bases, with 19 bases between them. CDR3 length: 19 residues. From germline, CDR1 is SGHVS and CDR2 FQNEAQ. The DNA for the CDR3 is TGTGCCAGCAGCTTAGTCCGGGGGGCCGGCTCCCGCTCTGGAAACACCATATATTTT. Protein sequence: CASSLVRGAGSRSGNTIYF.

This chain connects TRBV29-1 to TRBJ1-1, with D possibly matching TRBD1 (5 bases). The CDR3 has 12 amino acids. The V end lost 7 bases, the J end lost 4 bases, and 13 bases lay between the germline ends. Per the germline V gene, CDR1 is SQVTM and CDR2 is ANQGSEA. For the CDR3, the DNA is TGCAGCGGGGACCGGGGGGGCACTGAAGCTTTCTTT. This gives the protein CSGDRGGTEAFF.

The V call is TRBV27, the J call TRBJ1-2, with 8 bases matching TRBD1. Germline V CDR1 and CDR2: MNHEY, SMNVEV (reference sequence). The trim removed 6 bases at V and 3 bases at J, leaving 21 bases unmatched. The length of the CDR3 is 19 residues. CDR3 in DNA: TGTGCCAGCAGGGAATCCTCGCGGGACAGGCCTGGGGGGTACTATGGCTACACCTTC. This translates into CASRESSRDRPGGYYGYTF.